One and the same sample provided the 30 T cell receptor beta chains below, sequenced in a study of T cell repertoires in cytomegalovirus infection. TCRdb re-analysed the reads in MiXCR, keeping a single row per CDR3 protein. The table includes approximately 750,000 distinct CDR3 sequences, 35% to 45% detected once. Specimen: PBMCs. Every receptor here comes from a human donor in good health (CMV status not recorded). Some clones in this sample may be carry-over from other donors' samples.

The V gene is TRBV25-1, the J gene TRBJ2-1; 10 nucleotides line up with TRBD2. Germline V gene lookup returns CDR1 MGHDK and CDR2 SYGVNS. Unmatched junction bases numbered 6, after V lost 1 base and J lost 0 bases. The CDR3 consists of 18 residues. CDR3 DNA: TGTGCCAGCAGTGAATTCGGAAGCGGGAGGGGCTCCTACAATGAGCAGTTCTTC. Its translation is CASSEFGSGRGSYNEQFF.

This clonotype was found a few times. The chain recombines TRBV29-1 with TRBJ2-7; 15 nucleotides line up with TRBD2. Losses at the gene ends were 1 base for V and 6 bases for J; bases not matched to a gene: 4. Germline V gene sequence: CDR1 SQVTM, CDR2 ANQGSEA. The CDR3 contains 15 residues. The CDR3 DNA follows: TGCAGCGTTGAAGGGACTAGCGGGAGGGTTGTCGAGCAGTACTTC. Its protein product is CSVEGTSGRVVEQYF.

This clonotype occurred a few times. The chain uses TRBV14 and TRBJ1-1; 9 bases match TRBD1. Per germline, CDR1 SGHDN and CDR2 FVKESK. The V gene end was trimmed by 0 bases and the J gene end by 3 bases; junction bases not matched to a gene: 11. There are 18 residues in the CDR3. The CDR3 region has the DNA TGTGCCAGCAGCCAAGAAATGGGACCGGGACAGGGTGACACTGAAGCTTTCTTT. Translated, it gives CASSQEMGPGQGDTEAFF. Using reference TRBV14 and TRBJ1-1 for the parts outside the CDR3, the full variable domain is EAGVTQFPSHSVIEKGQTVTLRCDPISGHDNLYWYRRVMGKEIKFLLHFVKESKQDESGMPNNRFLAERTGGTYSTLKVQPAELEDSGVYFCASSQEMGPGQGDTEAFFGQGTRLTVV.

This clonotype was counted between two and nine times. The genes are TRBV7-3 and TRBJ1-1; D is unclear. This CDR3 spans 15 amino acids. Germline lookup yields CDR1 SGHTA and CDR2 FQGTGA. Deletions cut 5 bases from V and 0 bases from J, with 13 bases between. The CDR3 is CASSLYPGMNTEAFF. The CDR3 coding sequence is TGTGCCAGCAGCCTTTACCCGGGAATGAACACTGAAGCTTTCTTT.

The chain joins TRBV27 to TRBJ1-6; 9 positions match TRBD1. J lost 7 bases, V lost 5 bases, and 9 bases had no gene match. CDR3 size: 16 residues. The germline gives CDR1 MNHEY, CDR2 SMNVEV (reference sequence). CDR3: CASSVTGTGTNSPLHF. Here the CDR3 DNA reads TGTGCCAGCAGTGTTACCGGGACAGGGACGAATTCACCCCTCCACTTT.

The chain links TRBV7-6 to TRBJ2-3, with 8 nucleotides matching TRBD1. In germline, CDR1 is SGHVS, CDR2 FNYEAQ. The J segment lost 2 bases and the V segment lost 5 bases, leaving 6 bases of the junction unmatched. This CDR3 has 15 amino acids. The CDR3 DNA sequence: TGTGCCAGCAGCGGCAGGGGGCAGATCACAGATACGCAGTATTTT. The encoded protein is CASSGRGQITDTQYF.

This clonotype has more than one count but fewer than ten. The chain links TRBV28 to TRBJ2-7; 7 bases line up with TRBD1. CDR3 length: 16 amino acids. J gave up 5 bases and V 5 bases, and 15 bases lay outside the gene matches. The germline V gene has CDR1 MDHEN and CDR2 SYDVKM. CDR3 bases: TGTGCCAGCAGTGAGACAGGGCATGAAGAAAACCACGAGCAGTACTTC. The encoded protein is CASSETGHEENHEQYF.

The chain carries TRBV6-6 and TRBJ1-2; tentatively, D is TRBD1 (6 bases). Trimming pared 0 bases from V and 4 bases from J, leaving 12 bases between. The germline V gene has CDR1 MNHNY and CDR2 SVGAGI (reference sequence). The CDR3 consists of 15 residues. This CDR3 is CASSYSSGESYGYTF. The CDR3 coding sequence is TGTGCCAGCAGTTACTCGTCAGGGGAGAGCTATGGCTACACCTTC.

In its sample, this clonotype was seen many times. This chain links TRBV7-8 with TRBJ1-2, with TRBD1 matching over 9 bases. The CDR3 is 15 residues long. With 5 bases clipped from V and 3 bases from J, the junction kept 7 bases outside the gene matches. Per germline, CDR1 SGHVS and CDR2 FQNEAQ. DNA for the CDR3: TGTGCCAGCAGCCCATCGGGACAGGGCTACTATGGCTACACCTTC. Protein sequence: CASSPSGQGYYGYTF.

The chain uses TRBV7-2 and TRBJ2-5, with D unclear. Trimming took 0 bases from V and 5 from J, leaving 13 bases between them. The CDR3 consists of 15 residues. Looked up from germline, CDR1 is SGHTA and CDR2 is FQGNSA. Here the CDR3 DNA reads TGTGCCAGCAGCTTAGCGGTGGCTAGTGGGGAGACCCAGTACTTC. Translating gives CASSLAVASGETQYF.

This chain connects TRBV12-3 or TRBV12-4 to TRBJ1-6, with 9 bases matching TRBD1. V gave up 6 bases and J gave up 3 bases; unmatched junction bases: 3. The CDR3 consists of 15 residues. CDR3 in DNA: TGTGCCAGCAGCTTGACAGGGGGCTATAATTCACCCCTCCACTTT. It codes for CASSLTGGYNSPLHF.

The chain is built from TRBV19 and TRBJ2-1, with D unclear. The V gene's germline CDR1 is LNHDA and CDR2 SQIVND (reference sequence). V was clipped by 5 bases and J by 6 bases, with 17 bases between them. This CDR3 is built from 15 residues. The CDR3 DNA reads TGTGCCAGTAGTTTACGTGGGCAGCCTACCAATGAGCAGTTCTTC. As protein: CASSLRGQPTNEQFF.

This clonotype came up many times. CDR3 protein: CASSPAGAEQYF. The CDR3 DNA sequence: TGTGCCAGCAGCCCGGCGGGGGCCGAGCAGTACTTC. The V and J genes are TRBV11-2 and TRBJ2-7, with TRBD2 as a possible D gene (7 bases). Trimming cost V 5 bases and J 6 bases, with 11 bases left between them. The germline V gene encodes CDR1 SGHAT and CDR2 FQNNGV. This CDR3 contains 12 residues.

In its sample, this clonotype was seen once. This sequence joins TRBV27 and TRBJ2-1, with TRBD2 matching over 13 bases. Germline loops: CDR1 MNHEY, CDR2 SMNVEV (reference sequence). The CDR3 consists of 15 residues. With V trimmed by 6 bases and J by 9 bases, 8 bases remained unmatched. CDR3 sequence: CASSKLAGGRGEQFF. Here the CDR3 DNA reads TGTGCCAGCAGCAAACTAGCGGGAGGGAGGGGTGAGCAGTTCTTC.

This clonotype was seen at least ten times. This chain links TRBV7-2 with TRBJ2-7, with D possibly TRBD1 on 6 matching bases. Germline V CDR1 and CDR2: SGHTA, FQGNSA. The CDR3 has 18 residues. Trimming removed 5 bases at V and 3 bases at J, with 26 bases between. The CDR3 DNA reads TGTGCCAGCAGCCTCCTCACAACAGGGACCCTGCCTTACTACGAGCAGTACTTC. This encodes CASSLLTTGTLPYYEQYF.

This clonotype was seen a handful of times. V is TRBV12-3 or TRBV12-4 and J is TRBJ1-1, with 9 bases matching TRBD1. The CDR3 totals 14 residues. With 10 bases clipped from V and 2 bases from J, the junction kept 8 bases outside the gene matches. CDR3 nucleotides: TGTGCCACTCGTTGGACAGGGGAAAACACTGAAGCTTTCTTT. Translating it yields CATRWTGENTEAFF.

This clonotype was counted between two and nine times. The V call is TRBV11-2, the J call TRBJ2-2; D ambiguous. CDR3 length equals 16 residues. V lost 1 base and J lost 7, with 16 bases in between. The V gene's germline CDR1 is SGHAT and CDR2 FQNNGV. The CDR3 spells CASSLAALDLGGELFF. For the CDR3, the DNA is TGTGCCAGCAGCTTAGCGGCTCTAGATCTCGGCGGGGAGCTGTTTTTT.

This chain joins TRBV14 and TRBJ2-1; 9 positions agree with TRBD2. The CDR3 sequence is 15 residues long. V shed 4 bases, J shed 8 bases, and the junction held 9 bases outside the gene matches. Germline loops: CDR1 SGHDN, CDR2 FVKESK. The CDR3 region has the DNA TGTGCCAGCAGCCTCCGTAGCGGGAGCTTCTATGAGCAGTTCTTC. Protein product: CASSLRSGSFYEQFF.

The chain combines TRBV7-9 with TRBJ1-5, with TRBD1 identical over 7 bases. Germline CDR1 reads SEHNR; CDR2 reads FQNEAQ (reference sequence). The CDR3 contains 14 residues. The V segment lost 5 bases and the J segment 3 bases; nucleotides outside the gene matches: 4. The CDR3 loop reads CASSETGNNQPQHF. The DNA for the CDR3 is TGTGCCAGCAGCGAGACAGGGAACAATCAGCCCCAGCATTTT.

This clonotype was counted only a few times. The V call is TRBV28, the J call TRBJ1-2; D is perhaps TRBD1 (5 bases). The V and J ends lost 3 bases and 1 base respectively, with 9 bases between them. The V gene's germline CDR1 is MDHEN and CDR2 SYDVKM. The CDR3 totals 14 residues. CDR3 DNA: TGTGCCAGCAGTTTGGGGCAGGTTAACTATGGCTACACCTTC. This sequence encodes CASSLGQVNYGYTF.

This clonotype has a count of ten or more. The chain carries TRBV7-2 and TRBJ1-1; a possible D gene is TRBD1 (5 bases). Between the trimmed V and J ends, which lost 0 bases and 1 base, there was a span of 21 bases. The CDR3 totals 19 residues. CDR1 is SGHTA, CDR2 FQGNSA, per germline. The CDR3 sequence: CASSLALGGNRGPNTEAFF. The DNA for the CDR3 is TGTGCCAGCAGCTTAGCCCTGGGGGGGAATCGTGGCCCGAACACTGAAGCTTTCTTT.

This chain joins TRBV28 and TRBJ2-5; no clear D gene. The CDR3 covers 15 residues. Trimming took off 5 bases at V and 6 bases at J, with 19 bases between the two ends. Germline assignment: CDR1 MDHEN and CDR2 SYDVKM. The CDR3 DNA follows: TGTGCCAGCAGTCGCTCGGGCAGCTTAAAAAAGACCCAGTACTTC. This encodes CASSRSGSLKKTQYF.

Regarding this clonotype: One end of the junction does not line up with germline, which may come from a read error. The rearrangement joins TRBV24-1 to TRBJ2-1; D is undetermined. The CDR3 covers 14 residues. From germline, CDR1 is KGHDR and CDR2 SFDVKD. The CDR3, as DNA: TGTGCCACCAGTGAGTTGAGCTCCTACAATGCGCAGTTCTTC. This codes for CATSELSSYNAQFF.

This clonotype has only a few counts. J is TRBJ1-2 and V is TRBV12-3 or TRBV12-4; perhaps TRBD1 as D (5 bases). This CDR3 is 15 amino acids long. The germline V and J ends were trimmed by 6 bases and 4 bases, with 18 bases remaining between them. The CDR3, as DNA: TGTGCCAGCAGCTCTACCCGGACACGAACCTATGGCTACACCTTC. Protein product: CASSSTRTRTYGYTF.

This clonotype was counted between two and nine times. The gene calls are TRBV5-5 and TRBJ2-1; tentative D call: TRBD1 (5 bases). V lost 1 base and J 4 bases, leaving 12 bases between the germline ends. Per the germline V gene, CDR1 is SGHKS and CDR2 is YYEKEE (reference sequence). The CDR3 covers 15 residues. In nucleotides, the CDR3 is TGTGCCAGCAGCTTGACAGGAGAGCCGTACAATGAGCAGTTCTTC. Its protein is CASSLTGEPYNEQFF.

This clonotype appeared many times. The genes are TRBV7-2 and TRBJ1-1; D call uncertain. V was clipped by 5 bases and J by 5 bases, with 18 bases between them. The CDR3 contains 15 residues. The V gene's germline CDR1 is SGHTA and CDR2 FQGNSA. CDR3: CASSTNPYGRTEAFF. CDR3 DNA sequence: TGTGCCAGCAGCACAAATCCATATGGGCGAACTGAAGCTTTCTTT.

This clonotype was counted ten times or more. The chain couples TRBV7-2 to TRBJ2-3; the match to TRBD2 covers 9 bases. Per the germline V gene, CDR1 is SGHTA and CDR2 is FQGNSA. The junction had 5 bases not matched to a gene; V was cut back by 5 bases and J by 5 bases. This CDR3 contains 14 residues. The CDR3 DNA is TGTGCCAGCAGCGGGACTAGCAAGATAGATACGCAGTATTTT. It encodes CASSGTSKIDTQYF. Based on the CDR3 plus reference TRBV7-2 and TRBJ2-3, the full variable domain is GAGVSQSPSNKVTEKGKDVELRCDPISGHTALYWYRQSLGQGLEFLIYFQGNSAPDKSGLPSDRFSAERTGGSVSTLTIQRTQQEDSAVYLCASSGTSKIDTQYFGPGTRLTVL.

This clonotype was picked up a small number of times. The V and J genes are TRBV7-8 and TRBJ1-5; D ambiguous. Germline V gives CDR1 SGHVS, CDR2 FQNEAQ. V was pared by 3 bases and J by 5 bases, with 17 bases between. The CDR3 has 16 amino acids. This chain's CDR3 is CASSLVSGWGDQPQHF. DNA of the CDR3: TGTGCCAGCAGCTTGGTGTCCGGATGGGGTGATCAGCCCCAGCATTTT.

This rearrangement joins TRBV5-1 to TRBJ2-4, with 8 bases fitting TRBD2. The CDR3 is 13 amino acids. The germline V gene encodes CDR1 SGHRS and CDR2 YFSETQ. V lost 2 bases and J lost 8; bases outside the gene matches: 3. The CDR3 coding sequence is TGCGCCAGCAGCTTCGGGGGGGAGGACATTCAGTACTTC. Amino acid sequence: CASSFGGEDIQYF.

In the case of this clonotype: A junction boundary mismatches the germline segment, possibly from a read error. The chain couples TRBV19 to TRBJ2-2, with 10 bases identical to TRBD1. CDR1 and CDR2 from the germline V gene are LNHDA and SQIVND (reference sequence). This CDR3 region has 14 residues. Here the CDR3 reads CASRGQGNAGELFF. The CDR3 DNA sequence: TGTGCCAGTAGGGGACAGGGGAACGCCGGGGAGCTGTTTTTT.